The sequence of this TCR beta chain was determined in a study of OX40 agonist ivuxolimab in advanced cancers. This clone has a handful of counts. The antigen is undetermined. The study's findings and limits: CD4+ and CD8+ blood T cells expanded clonally by week 6 at 0.1 to 3.0 mg/kg.

Samples were taken at baseline and on day 1 of cycles 4 and 7. The CDR3 runs to 13 residues. The germline V gene encodes CDR1 LGHNA and CDR2 YSLEER. Between the trimmed V and J ends, which lost 0 bases and 2 bases, there was a span of 4 bases. Some clones are missing from TCRdb's copy, which holds only in-frame ones; the method was immunoSEQ multiplex PCR. This sample yields about 73,000 clones, of which around 84% are seen a single time; 2.4% belongs to the top ten. The source is an adult with an advanced solid tumor such as melanoma, head and neck, liver or kidney cancer. The chain carries TRBV4-3 and TRBJ1-1; no clear D. Source: CD4+ or CD8+ T cells sorted from blood, taken in a trial of the OX40 agonist ivuxolimab. The CDR3 nucleotides read TGCGCCAGCAGCCAAGATCATAACACTGAAGCTTTCTTT. It codes for CASSQDHNTEAFF.